The present T cell receptor (beta chain) was sequenced within a study of cytomegalovirus exposure and HLA in healthy donors. The CDR3 has 13 residues. The germline V gene has CDR1 SNHLY and CDR2 FYNNEI. V was clipped by 8 bases and J by 10 bases; unmatched bases: 6. PCR amplification relied on 60 Vbeta primers (plus 13 Jbeta primers). Assay: immunoSEQ multiplex PCR; the TCRdb copy retains only in-frame clones and omits some. The table has approximately 190,000 clones, 81% seen once. Sequencing was done on a sample of PBMCs. The sequence came from a middle-aged man in good health and CMV-seronegative. The chain is built from TRBV2 and TRBJ1-6; 9 bases match TRBD1. Here the CDR3 DNA reads TGTGCCAGCGGACAGGGGCTAAGATCACCCCTCCACTTT. Protein product: CASGQGLRSPLHF.